These 7 T cell receptor beta chains were all obtained from the same sample, sequenced in a study of tissue T cells after allogeneic stem cell transplantation. Libraries were prepared by immunoSEQ multiplex PCR; TCRdb keeps only in-frame clonotypes and omits some of them. This sample has fewer than 5,500 clones, with 59% found just once. Time point described: mouse harvest day 7 after allogeneic transplant. Tail vein injection delivered 10^7 T-cell-depleted bone marrow cells and 10^6 splenic CD5+ T cells. Sequencing input: spleen. The receptors were sampled from a female BALB/c mouse given C57BL/6 T cells with graft-versus-host disease after an allogeneic hematopoietic cell transplant.

Worth noting for this clone: Each gene name is a mouse one. The DNA ends 1 residue before the CDR3 does, and the rest of the CDR3 is filled in from the germline J gene. V gene TRBV3 combines with J gene TRBJ1-1; possible D gene TRBD1, 5 bases. Germline CDR1 reads SNHLY; CDR2 reads FYNGKV (reference sequence). The CDR3 has 13 amino acids. V was cut by 5 bases and J by 1 base, with 8 bases left in between. The CDR3 sequence: CASSPDRNTEVFF. The part of the CDR3 DNA that was read is TGTGCCAGCAGCCCTGACAGAAACACAGAAGTCTTC.

Of note for this clone: Any gene name here is a mouse gene name. Read data end 1 residue before the CDR3 end; the end is taken from the germline J gene. The J gene is TRBJ2-3, the V gene TRBV26; the match to TRBD1 covers 10 bases. V gave up 8 bases and J gave up 1 base; unmatched junction bases: 6. CDR3 size: 15 residues. The germline V gene encodes CDR1 KGHPV and CDR2 FQNQEV (reference sequence). CDR3 sequence: CASRRDRGGAETLYF. The CDR3 bases that were read are TGTGCCAGCCGCCGGGACAGGGGAGGTGCAGAAACGCTGTAT.

For this clone: Gene names and germline match the mouse. The missing CDR3 end, 1 residue past where the read stops, is filled in from the germline J gene. The chain joins TRBV12-2 to TRBJ2-7; TRBD2 aligns across 13 bases. V lost 2 bases, J lost 1 base, and 4 bases stayed unmatched. From germline, CDR1 is SGHLS and CDR2 HYDKME. The CDR3 is 16 amino acids. The part of the CDR3 DNA that was read is TGTGCCAGCTCTCCCCGGGACTGGGGGGGGTCCTATGAACAGTAC. The encoded protein is CASSPRDWGGSYEQY. The whole CDR3 is CASSPRDWGGSYEQYF.

Turning to this clone: The gene symbols are mouse symbols. The CDR3 end is not reached by the read, which stops 1 residue before it; the germline J gene fills it in. The chain employs TRBV13-1 and TRBJ2-7; a weak D match, TRBD1 (6 bases). Trimming took off 5 bases at V and 4 bases at J, with 13 bases between the two ends. From germline, CDR1 is NSHNY and CDR2 SYGAGN. This CDR3 is 13 amino acids long. The sequenced CDR3 bases are TGTGCCAGCAGCCCTCGGGACACATATGAACAGTAC. It translates to CASSPRDTYEQY. The CDR3 as a whole reads CASSPRDTYEQYF.

A remark on this clone: These gene names are mouse names. The read ends 1 residue before the CDR3 terminus; that terminus is restored from the germline J gene. This sequence joins TRBV14 and TRBJ1-1; 10 bases are shared with TRBD1. The J segment lost 4 bases and the V segment lost 5 bases, leaving 5 bases of the junction unmatched. CDR3 size: 14 residues. The germline CDR1 and CDR2 sequences are SGHDT and FRDEAV. CDR3 bases read: TGTGCCAGCAGCCGACAGGGGGCGGGCACAGAAGTCTTC. Residues: CASSRQGAGTEVF. The whole CDR3 sequence reads CASSRQGAGTEVFF.

This clone occurred once. All gene names here are mouse names. The read is 1 residue too short to cover the CDR3 end, so that end is filled in from the germline J gene. V and J are TRBV13-3 and TRBJ2-7; TRBD2 aligns across 8 bases. Germline CDR1 and CDR2: NNHDY and SYVADS. The V and J ends lost 3 bases and 6 bases, in that order; junction bases with no gene match: 5. The CDR3 runs to 13 residues. The part of the CDR3 DNA that was read is TGTGCCAGCAGTGGGTGGGGGGGGCTTGAACAGTAC. Translating gives CASSGWGGLEQY. In full, the CDR3 is CASSGWGGLEQYF.

Concerning this clone: The germline and genes are mouse ones. The CDR3 end falls 1 residue outside the read, so it is completed with the germline J gene. The chain has TRBV26 and TRBJ2-3, with D possibly called TRBD1 or TRBD2 (5 bases each). Trimming pared 4 bases from V and 5 bases from J, leaving 13 bases between. The CDR3 is 14 residues long. The germline V gene has CDR1 KGHPV and CDR2 FQNQEV (reference sequence). The part of the CDR3 DNA that was read is TGTGCCAGCAGTCCGGGACCGGCGGTAGAAACGCTGTAT. Amino acids: CASSPGPAVETLY. The full CDR3 reads CASSPGPAVETLYF.